Shown below are 13 T cell receptor beta chains from a single sample sequenced in a study of blood T cell repertoires in COVID-19. Clones were read by immunoSEQ multiplex PCR, and TCRdb kept only the in-frame ones, dropping some. The sample carries a few hundred thousand clones, 70% to 85% recorded once. The sample was peripheral blood. All receptors derive from a human donor with COVID-19, enrolled during active disease. The donor label of this sample is uncertain.

The rearrangement links TRBV19 to TRBJ1-1, with D unresolved. This CDR3 comprises 13 residues. Germline V gives CDR1 LNHDA, CDR2 SQIVND (reference sequence). Deletions cut 10 bases from V and 1 base from J, with 13 bases between. Written as DNA, the CDR3 is TGTGCCACAAGCACGCAAAGGAACACTGAAGCTTTCTTT. It specifies CATSTQRNTEAFF.

With regard to this clone: This may be a read error, as it is one base from a much larger clone. Other DNA variants within this sample encode the same CDR3. The chain combines TRBV29-1 with TRBJ2-1, with 10 bases fitting TRBD1. Trimming took 6 bases from V and 4 from J; bases not matched to a gene: 6. This CDR3 is built from 14 residues. Germline lookup yields CDR1 SQVTM and CDR2 ANQGSEA. The CDR3 coding sequence is TGCAGCGTCTCCGGGACAGGGGTGTACAATGAGCAGTTCTTC. It codes for CSVSGTGVYNEQFF.

This rearrangement joins TRBV19 to TRBJ1-6; the match to TRBD1 covers 7 bases. CDR1 is LNHDA, CDR2 SQIVND, per germline (reference sequence). J lost 3 bases, V lost 9 bases, and 8 bases had no gene match. The CDR3 spans 15 residues. The CDR3 DNA sequence: TGTGCCAGCCAGATACAGGGGAACTATAATTCACCCCTCCACTTT. This gives the protein CASQIQGNYNSPLHF.

This rearrangement joins TRBV5-6 to TRBJ1-3, with 9 bases lining up with TRBD1. Germline V CDR1 and CDR2: SGHDT, YYEEEE. The CDR3 is made up of 17 amino acids. V lost 4 bases to trimming and J lost 4 bases; unmatched junction nucleotides: 12. CDR3 sequence: CASSPDRGSLPGNTIYF. CDR3 sequence (DNA): TGTGCCAGCAGCCCGGACAGGGGATCTCTCCCAGGAAACACCATATATTTT.

The chain recombines TRBV5-1 with TRBJ1-2, with unresolved D. The CDR3 sequence is 14 residues long. V gave up 0 bases and J gave up 5 bases, with 11 bases separating them. Per the germline V gene, CDR1 is SGHRS and CDR2 is YFSETQ. The CDR3 sequence is CASSLEWQLYGYTF. CDR3 nucleotide sequence: TGCGCCAGCAGCTTGGAATGGCAGTTATATGGCTACACCTTC.

V is TRBV6-5 and J is TRBJ1-1; the D gene is possibly TRBD1 (6 bases). The CDR3 is 15 amino acids. The germline V and J ends were trimmed by 6 bases and 1 base, with 15 bases remaining between them. CDR1 is MNHEY and CDR2 is SVGAGI in the germline V gene. This CDR3 reads CASRGPGHENTEAFF. CDR3 nucleotides: TGTGCCAGCAGGGGACCGGGACATGAGAACACTGAAGCTTTCTTT.

With respect to this clone: Other nucleotide sequences from this sample produce the same CDR3. The V call is TRBV15, the J call TRBJ2-7; 9 nucleotides align to TRBD2. Germline-derived CDR1 and CDR2 are LNHNV and YYDKDF (reference sequence). This CDR3 is 15 amino acids long. V shed 1 base and J 2 bases; nucleotides not matched to a gene: 3. This CDR3 reads CATSRVPSGTYEQYF. The CDR3 bases are TGTGCCACCAGCAGAGTTCCTAGCGGGACCTACGAGCAGTACTTC.

The chain combines TRBV4-3 with TRBJ2-7; D possibly corresponds to TRBD1 (6 bases). The CDR3 is 17 amino acids. The V gene's germline CDR1 is LGHNA and CDR2 YSLEER. Trimming shortened V by 0 bases and J by 0 bases, and 15 bases separated the two germline ends. The CDR3 sequence is CASSQDSGARSSYEQYF. As DNA, the CDR3 is TGCGCCAGCAGCCAAGATTCAGGGGCCCGGAGCTCCTACGAGCAGTACTTC.

The chain couples TRBV28 to TRBJ1-4, with TRBD1 as a possible D gene (6 bases). V shed 6 bases and J shed 4 bases, with 15 bases lying between them. This CDR3 contains 15 residues. The germline gives CDR1 MDHEN, CDR2 SYDVKM. CDR3 in DNA: TGTGCCAGCAGCCGGTGGGGGGGCCTTAATGAAAAACTGTTTTTT. The encoded protein is CASSRWGGLNEKLFF.

The chain links TRBV2 to TRBJ2-5; D is ambiguous. The CDR3 spans 12 residues. CDR1 is SNHLY and CDR2 is FYNNEI in the germline V gene. The germline V and J ends were trimmed by 5 bases and 4 bases, with 8 bases remaining between them. In nucleotides, the CDR3 is TGTGCCAGCAGTTGGTCCGGAGAGACCCAGTACTTC. Protein product: CASSWSGETQYF.

The DNA of the CDR3 is TGCAGCGTCGGACAGGGGGCCACTGAAGCTTTCTTT. This sequence encodes CSVGQGATEAFF. The gene calls are TRBV29-1 and TRBJ1-1; 11 positions match TRBD1. CDR1 SQVTM and CDR2 ANQGSEA come from the germline V gene. The CDR3 runs to 12 residues. The V segment lost 6 bases and the J segment 4 bases; nucleotides outside the gene matches: 1.

The chain carries TRBV18 and TRBJ1-5, with TRBD1 matching over 8 bases. Germline values: CDR1 KGHSH, CDR2 LQKENI. The CDR3 runs to 16 residues. V trimming: 2 bases; J trimming: 7 bases; junction bases outside the gene matches: 10. CDR3 in amino acids: CASSPLAQGAGQPQHF. The CDR3, as DNA: TGTGCCAGCTCACCATTAGCCCAGGGGGCGGGACAGCCCCAGCATTTT.

The chain uses TRBV5-1 and TRBJ2-7; D not resolved. The germline V gene has CDR1 SGHRS and CDR2 YFSETQ. V was trimmed by 0 bases and J by 3 bases, leaving 10 bases between them. There are 14 residues in the CDR3. CDR3 DNA sequence: TGCGCCAGCAGCTTGGGGAGTTCCTTCTACGAGCAGTACTTC. Encoded protein: CASSLGSSFYEQYF. The variable domain in full, with the rest retrieved from reference TRBV5-1 and TRBJ2-7, is KAGVTQTPRYLIKTRGQQVTLSCSPISGHRSVSWYQQTPGQGLQFLFEYFSETQRNKGNFPGRFSGRQFSNSRSEMNVSTLELGDSALYLCASSLGSSFYEQYFGPGTRLTVT.